What follows are 7 T cell receptor beta chains derived from one specimen sequenced in a study of blood T cell repertoires in COVID-19. Clones were read by immunoSEQ multiplex PCR, and TCRdb kept only the in-frame ones, dropping some. The profile shows 400,000 or so clones, 85% to 90% of them singletons. Material for sequencing was PBMCs or T cells enriched from blood (not recorded which). These receptors were taken from a man between 25 and 39 years old who had recovered from COVID-19.

The chain couples TRBV6-2 or TRBV6-3 to TRBJ1-2; TRBD1 matches 9 bases. The CDR3 has 16 residues. Germline assignment: CDR1 MNHEY and CDR2 SVGEGT. V lost 2 bases, J lost 1 base, and 5 bases stayed unmatched. CDR3 DNA: TGTGCCAGCAGTTACGCCCGGACAGGGGATAACTATGGCTACACCTTC. It is translated as CASSYARTGDNYGYTF.

The chain recombines TRBV28 with TRBJ2-2; TRBD2 agrees at 12 bases. Germline trimming cut 5 bases from V and 5 bases from J; bases unmatched to any gene: 12. Germline V CDR1 and CDR2: MDHEN, SYDVKM. CDR3 length: 18 residues. The CDR3 sequence is CASSTNTGTSGQTGELFF. Here the CDR3 DNA reads TGTGCCAGCAGTACCAATACTGGGACTAGCGGGCAGACCGGGGAGCTGTTTTTT.

This chain connects TRBV27 to TRBJ1-4; 8 bases fit TRBD1. Per the germline V gene, CDR1 is MNHEY and CDR2 is SMNVEV (reference sequence). CDR3 length equals 15 residues. Unmatched junction bases numbered 6, after V lost 2 bases and J lost 7 bases. The CDR3 loop is CASSLRARGLEKLFF. The CDR3 bases are TGTGCCAGCAGTTTAAGGGCCAGGGGGCTTGAAAAACTGTTTTTT.

A single count supports this clone. V and J are TRBV28 and TRBJ2-1; 10 bases are a match to TRBD1. V trimming: 7 bases; J trimming: 9 bases; junction bases outside the gene matches: 9. This CDR3 has 14 residues. The germline gives CDR1 MDHEN, CDR2 SYDVKM. CDR3 loop: CASTDRGHWGEQFF. Written as DNA, the CDR3 is TGTGCCAGCACCGACAGGGGGCATTGGGGTGAGCAGTTCTTC.

The chain carries TRBV2 and TRBJ2-3, with a tentative D call TRBD2 (6 bases). Germline V gene lookup returns CDR1 SNHLY and CDR2 FYNNEI. This CDR3 has 13 residues. V shed 8 bases and J shed 1 base, with 10 bases lying between them. The CDR3 region is CASEPSGTDTQYF. CDR3 coding DNA: TGTGCCAGCGAGCCTAGCGGCACAGATACGCAGTATTTT. Looking up the rest from reference TRBV2 and TRBJ2-3 gives the full variable domain: EPEVTQTPSHQVTQMGQEVILRCVPISNHLYFYWYRQILGQKVEFLVSFYNNEISEKSEIFDDQFSVERPDGSNFTLKIRSTKLEDSAMYFCASEPSGTDTQYFGPGTRLTVL.

The rearrangement uses TRBV7-6 and TRBJ2-1, with TRBD2 matching 10 bases. Germline trimming cut 5 bases from V and 7 bases from J; bases unmatched to any gene: 11. CDR1 is SGHVS, CDR2 FNYEAQ, per germline. The CDR3 loop spans 16 amino acids. The CDR3 here is CASSRDQAGGPNEQFF. Here the CDR3 DNA reads TGTGCCAGCAGCCGAGATCAAGCGGGAGGGCCTAATGAGCAGTTCTTC.

The chain couples TRBV4-1 to TRBJ1-5; no clear D. V was clipped by 3 bases and J by 4 bases, with 10 bases between them. There are 14 residues in the CDR3. Germline values: CDR1 MGHRA, CDR2 YSYEKL. The CDR3 sequence: CASSHLQANQPQHF. In nucleotides, the CDR3 is TGCGCCAGCAGCCATCTTCAGGCAAATCAGCCCCAGCATTTT.